Following are 3 T cell receptor beta chains from one sample sequenced in a study of cytomegalovirus exposure and HLA in healthy donors. Vbeta (60) and Jbeta (13) primers were used in the PCR. Clones were read by immunoSEQ multiplex PCR, and TCRdb kept only the in-frame ones, dropping some. Of more than 140,000 clones in the sample, around 79% are singletons; the top ten hold approximately 0.66%. The sequenced sample consisted of PBMCs. Source of these receptors: a male donor in good health and CMV-seronegative.

The chain links TRBV5-1 to TRBJ1-2; D is uncertain. V was trimmed by 0 bases and J by 6 bases, leaving 15 bases between them. CDR3 size: 15 residues. The V gene's germline CDR1 is SGHRS and CDR2 YFSETQ. The CDR3 is CASSLAAGLRDGYTF. The DNA for the CDR3 is TGCGCCAGCAGCTTGGCTGCCGGACTTAGGGATGGCTACACCTTC. Using reference TRBV5-1 and TRBJ1-2 for the parts outside the CDR3, the full variable domain is KAGVTQTPRYLIKTRGQQVTLSCSPISGHRSVSWYQQTPGQGLQFLFEYFSETQRNKGNFPGRFSGRQFSNSRSEMNVSTLELGDSALYLCASSLAAGLRDGYTFGSGTRLTVV.

V and J are TRBV7-2 and TRBJ2-1; D is ambiguous. Per germline, CDR1 SGHTA and CDR2 FQGNSA. V was clipped by 3 bases and J by 0 bases, with 6 bases between them. The CDR3 has 14 residues. The CDR3 DNA reads TGTGCCAGCAGCTTCCGGAGCTCCTACAATGAGCAGTTCTTC. Protein: CASSFRSSYNEQFF.

The chain is built from TRBV2 and TRBJ2-4; D call uncertain. The CDR3 sequence is 11 residues long. Between the trimmed V and J ends, which lost 3 bases and 13 bases, there was a span of 10 bases. Germline V lookup: CDR1 SNHLY, CDR2 FYNNEI. The CDR3 region is CASSEGSMQYF. The CDR3 DNA follows: TGTGCCAGCAGTGAGGGCAGCATGCAGTACTTC.